Each of the 13 T cell receptor beta chains below was sequenced from the same sample in a study of OX40 agonist ivuxolimab in advanced cancers. Method: immunoSEQ multiplex PCR; TCRdb's copy keeps in-frame clones and lacks some. The table includes about 69,000 clones, about nine tenths detected once. Source: CD4+ or CD8+ T cells sorted from blood, taken in a trial of the OX40 agonist ivuxolimab. These receptor sequences come from an adult with an advanced solid tumor such as melanoma, head and neck, liver or kidney cancer.

The CDR3 region is CATSPSGSGTFTDTQYF. DNA for the CDR3: TGTGCCACCAGCCCTAGCGGGAGTGGGACGTTCACAGATACGCAGTATTTT. The V call is TRBV15, the J call TRBJ2-3; 10 nucleotides line up with TRBD2. This CDR3 has 17 residues. The trim removed 5 bases at V and 2 bases at J, leaving 10 bases unmatched. CDR1 is LNHNV, CDR2 YYDKDF, per germline (reference sequence).

The chain has TRBV9 and TRBJ2-5, with TRBD2 as a possible D gene (5 bases). This CDR3 comprises 17 residues. Trimming stripped 0 bases from V and 0 bases from J, with 15 bases between. From germline, CDR1 is SGDLS and CDR2 YYNGEE. The DNA of the CDR3 is TGTGCCAGCAGCGTAGATTCTTCGGGGTTCCACCAAGAGACCCAGTACTTC. This translates into CASSVDSSGFHQETQYF. The full variable domain, its missing parts supplied by reference TRBV9 and TRBJ2-5, is DSGVTQTPKHLITATGQRVTLRCSPRSGDLSVYWYQQSLDQGLQFLIQYYNGEERAKGNILERFSAQQFPDLHSELNLSSLELGDSALYFCASSVDSSGFHQETQYFGPGTRLLVL.

The chain employs TRBV15 and TRBJ1-1, with D possibly being TRBD1 (5 bases). Germline CDR1 LNHNV, CDR2 YYDKDF (reference sequence). V lost 5 bases and J lost 4, with 8 bases in between. The CDR3 runs 12 residues. CDR3 bases: TGTGCCACCAGCTACGACAGCACTGAAGCTTTCTTT. This sequence encodes CATSYDSTEAFF.

A note on this clone: The sample holds other DNA sequences that translate to the same CDR3. CDR3 region: CASSHSPAREAFF. The CDR3, as DNA: TGCGCCAGCAGCCATAGCCCGGCGCGTGAAGCTTTCTTT. The V and J genes are TRBV4-3 and TRBJ1-1; D is unclear. Trimming took off 3 bases at V and 7 bases at J, with 12 bases between the two ends. Germline V gene sequence: CDR1 LGHNA, CDR2 YSLEER. The CDR3 totals 13 residues.

This chain links TRBV7-9 with TRBJ2-7; weak D call: TRBD1 (6 bases). The CDR3 has 13 amino acids. Germline CDR1 is SEHNR and CDR2 is FQNEAQ (reference sequence). V was trimmed by 5 bases and J by 3 bases, leaving 11 bases between them. This CDR3 reads CASSATGIYEQYF. In DNA, the CDR3 is TGTGCCAGCAGCGCCACAGGGATCTACGAGCAGTACTTC.

In the case of this clone: Within the sample, other DNA sequences also encode this same CDR3. This chain joins TRBV4-3 and TRBJ2-1, with D perhaps matching TRBD1 (5 bases). CDR3 size: 15 residues. V was shortened by 5 bases and J by 7 bases, with 18 bases between the two germline ends. Per germline, CDR1 LGHNA and CDR2 YSLEER. This CDR3 reads CASSAGAWVDNEQFF. The DNA of the CDR3 is TGCGCCAGCAGCGCTGGGGCTTGGGTTGATAATGAGCAGTTCTTC.

V is TRBV27 and J is TRBJ2-7; 13 bases fit TRBD2. The V and J ends lost 3 bases and 2 bases, in that order; junction bases with no gene match: 4. This CDR3 spans 16 amino acids. Germline lookup yields CDR1 MNHEY and CDR2 SMNVEV (reference sequence). The CDR3 DNA is TGTGCCAGCAGTTTGAGGGGACTAGCGGGAACCTACGAGCAGTACTTC. It codes for CASSLRGLAGTYEQYF.

This chain uses TRBV5-1 with TRBJ2-1; 9 positions match TRBD2. The CDR3 covers 17 residues. Germline loops: CDR1 SGHRS, CDR2 YFSETQ. V dropped 0 bases and J dropped 3; count of bases not matched to a gene: 7. CDR3 bases: TGCGCCAGCAGCTTGGACTCGGTTAGCGGGGGCTACAATGAGCAGTTCTTC. Its protein product is CASSLDSVSGGYNEQFF.

This clone was detected a few times. This chain connects TRBV27 to TRBJ1-5; D gene unclear. This CDR3 is built from 13 residues. Germline V gene lookup returns CDR1 MNHEY and CDR2 SMNVEV (reference sequence). Trimming cost V 2 bases and J 8 bases, with 10 bases left between them. DNA of the CDR3: TGTGCCAGCAGTTTACAGGCGGCGGAGCCCCAGCATTTT. Its protein product is CASSLQAAEPQHF.

V and J are TRBV11-2 and TRBJ2-6; D could derive from TRBD1 or TRBD2 (7 bases each). The germline V gene encodes CDR1 SGHAT and CDR2 FQNNGV. This CDR3 is 18 amino acids long. V lost 7 bases and J 0 bases, leaving 19 bases between the germline ends. The CDR3 region has the DNA TGTGCCAGCACCCTGGTGGGAGGGGGCGTCTCTGGGGCCAACGTCCTGACTTTC. Translating it yields CASTLVGGGVSGANVLTF.

The chain has TRBV7-9 and TRBJ2-1, with TRBD2 identical over 10 bases. This CDR3 region has 15 residues. V gave up 2 bases and J gave up 7 bases; unmatched junction bases: 5. Germline CDR1 and CDR2: SEHNR and FQNEAQ (reference sequence). CDR3 DNA: TGTGCCAGCAGCTTATTAGCTAGCGGGAGTAATGAGCAGTTCTTC. Its protein product is CASSLLASGSNEQFF.

The DNA of the CDR3 is TGTGCCAGCAGCCCGGGGACAGATAATCAGCCCCAGCATTTT. This translates into CASSPGTDNQPQHF. The chain joins TRBV9 to TRBJ1-5, with 7 bases fitting TRBD1. With V trimmed by 4 bases and J by 4 bases, 5 bases remained unmatched. The length of the CDR3 is 14 residues. Germline lookup yields CDR1 SGDLS and CDR2 YYNGEE.

This clone is a singleton in its sample. This chain joins TRBV15 and TRBJ2-5; the match to TRBD1 covers 8 bases. The J call could be wrong; TRBJ2-7 is a better fit for the DNA end. The CDR3 is 16 residues long. The germline CDR1 and CDR2 sequences are LNHNV and YYDKDF (reference sequence). The CDR3 DNA is TGTGCCACCAGCGGGACTCGGACAGGGAGCTCCTACGAGCAGTACTTC. This translates into CATSGTRTGSSYEQYF.